The source of this T cell receptor beta chain is a study of tumor-infiltrating lymphocytes in primary liver carcinoma. For the study at large: Stage T1-T3 N0M0 and a size of about 4.2 to 10 cm characterized the tumors. Each sample had roughly 3.65 to 7.5 million productive TCRbeta reads regardless of tissue type.

Study results and limitations: Relative to blood, tumors carried a significantly larger fraction of the repertoire in their top 250 clones (p = 0.039).

Comment on this clonotype: The antigen remains unidentified.

Researchers drew blood RNA from unsorted whole blood and extracted germline DNA as well. A roughly 4.3-milliliter peripheral blood sample was collected before surgery. Priming with a constant-region primer yielded TCR beta cDNA from 500 ng total RNA. Amplification in three nested multiplex PCR rounds with slightly modified ARM-PCR gave rise to TCR beta libraries. TCRdb analysed the multiplex PCR reads with MiXCR anew, one entry per CDR3 protein. The data contain some 200,000 distinct CDR3 sequences, 65% of them singletons. The sequence was obtained from a woman aged 60-75 years with primary liver carcinoma and hepatitis B virus infection. The specimen sequenced was peripheral blood.

As DNA, the CDR3 is TGTGCCAGCAGCTTACCGCTCTTCTGCGGGAGTATGAATGAGCAGTTCTTC. Amino acids: CASSLPLFCGSMNEQFF. V usage is TRBV11-1 and J usage is TRBJ2-1; 7 bases fit TRBD2. The CDR3 has 17 residues. From germline, CDR1 is SGHAT and CDR2 FQDESV (reference sequence). Germline trimming cut 2 bases from V and 7 bases from J; bases unmatched to any gene: 14.